A single sample is the source of the 30 T cell receptor beta chains below, sequenced in a study of T cell responses to AZD1222 COVID-19 vaccine. Using immunoSEQ multiplex PCR, the repertoire was profiled, and TCRdb retains in-frame clones only, with some absent. The sample has approximately 140,000 clones, about 90% seen once. The sequencing used peripheral blood, collected 28 days after the second AZD1222 dose. Receptors were obtained from an adult who received the AZD1222 COVID-19 vaccine.

This clone was seen only once. This chain links TRBV5-4 with TRBJ1-2; D is unclear. The germline V gene has CDR1 SGHNT and CDR2 YYREEE (reference sequence). The CDR3 consists of 13 residues. Trimming left V 2 bases short and J 6 bases short, with 11 bases between. Here the CDR3 reads CASSFAGTDGYTF. The DNA of the CDR3 is TGTGCCAGCAGCTTCGCGGGAACGGATGGCTACACCTTC.

This clone came up once. The CDR3 coding sequence is TGCGCCAGCAGCTTGGTAGCAGCCGACCCTGGAAACACCATATATTTT. Translating gives CASSLVAADPGNTIYF. V usage is TRBV5-1 and J usage is TRBJ1-3; no definite D call. V was cut by 0 bases and J by 2 bases, with 12 bases left in between. The CDR3 covers 16 residues. Germline V gives CDR1 SGHRS, CDR2 YFSETQ.

The rearrangement links TRBV19 to TRBJ1-2, with 9 bases fitting TRBD1. CDR3 length: 14 residues. CDR1 is LNHDA and CDR2 is SQIVND in the germline V gene (reference sequence). J gave up 2 bases and V 7 bases, and 5 bases lay outside the gene matches. This CDR3 reads CASTDRGRNYGYTF. The CDR3 nucleotides read TGTGCCAGTACCGACAGGGGGAGAAACTATGGCTACACCTTC.

V gene TRBV5-1 combines with J gene TRBJ1-2, with no clear D. CDR3 length equals 15 residues. Trimming stripped 1 base from V and 0 bases from J, with 10 bases between. The germline V gene has CDR1 SGHRS and CDR2 YFSETQ. CDR3 bases: TGCGCCAGCAGCTTGTCGCCAGAGCCTAACTATGGCTACACCTTC. As protein: CASSLSPEPNYGYTF. Drawing the rest from reference TRBV5-1 and TRBJ1-2, the complete variable domain is KAGVTQTPRYLIKTRGQQVTLSCSPISGHRSVSWYQQTPGQGLQFLFEYFSETQRNKGNFPGRFSGRQFSNSRSEMNVSTLELGDSALYLCASSLSPEPNYGYTFGSGTRLTVV.

The V gene is TRBV5-6, the J gene TRBJ2-1; TRBD2 agrees at 8 bases. With 2 bases clipped from V and 8 bases from J, the junction kept 6 bases outside the gene matches. The CDR3 spans 14 residues. Germline CDR1 is SGHDT and CDR2 is YYEEEE. The CDR3 loop is CASSLWTSSHEQFF. The CDR3 DNA reads TGTGCCAGCAGCTTATGGACTAGCAGTCATGAGCAGTTCTTC.

The V and J genes are TRBV5-6 and TRBJ2-3; no firm D call. The CDR3 loop spans 11 amino acids. V was cut by 6 bases and J by 3 bases, with 5 bases left in between. Germline lookup yields CDR1 SGHDT and CDR2 YYEEEE. The CDR3 region is CASTSTDTQYF. The DNA of the CDR3 is TGTGCCAGCACTTCAACAGATACGCAGTATTTT.

The chain carries TRBV10-2 and TRBJ2-1; 10 positions match TRBD2. Germline V gene data show CDR1 as WSHSY and CDR2 as SAAADI. Trimming cost V 2 bases and J 2 bases; bases outside gene matches: 3. This CDR3 region has 16 residues. The CDR3 spells CASSEQLAGPYNEQFF. The CDR3 nucleotides read TGCGCCAGCAGTGAGCAACTAGCGGGGCCCTACAATGAGCAGTTCTTC.

Regarding this clone: The identical CDR3 is also encoded by other nucleotide sequences in the sample. This chain connects TRBV19 to TRBJ1-4; D remains ambiguous. Germline CDR1 reads LNHDA; CDR2 reads SQIVND (reference sequence). The V gene lost 9 bases and the J gene lost 0 bases, with 11 bases spanning the gap. CDR3 size: 14 residues. The CDR3 DNA reads TGTGCCAGCTCCCGTGTTGCAACTAATGAAAAACTGTTTTTT. Protein: CASSRVATNEKLFF.

The V and J genes are TRBV3-1 (or the pseudogene TRBV3-2) and TRBJ1-2; 7 bases line up with TRBD1. CDR1 is LGHDT and CDR2 is YNNKEL in the germline V gene (reference sequence). The CDR3 sequence is 13 residues long. Trimming at V came to 4 bases and at J to 6 bases, leaving 5 bases not matched to a gene. In DNA, the CDR3 is TGTGCCAGCAGCCCCACAGGGGAGGATGGCTACACCTTC. Translating gives CASSPTGEDGYTF.

This clone is a singleton in its sample. This chain connects TRBV18 to TRBJ1-2; TRBD1 matches 7 bases. With 3 bases clipped from V and 6 bases from J, the junction kept 4 bases outside the gene matches. Germline CDR1 is KGHSH and CDR2 is LQKENI. The CDR3 contains 13 residues. This chain's CDR3 is CASSPGQSNGYTF. The CDR3 DNA reads TGTGCCAGCTCACCGGGACAGAGTAATGGCTACACCTTC.

This chain's CDR3 is CASSPDGKETQYF. CDR3 nucleotide sequence: TGTGCCAGCAGCCCCGACGGTAAAGAGACCCAGTACTTC. V and J are TRBV7-2 and TRBJ2-5; D remains ambiguous. The CDR3 runs 13 residues. The V end lost 5 bases, the J end lost 3 bases, and 10 bases lay between the germline ends. CDR1 SGHTA and CDR2 FQGNSA come from the germline V gene.

The J gene is TRBJ1-4, the V gene TRBV5-8; 7 positions match TRBD1. The CDR3 spans 13 residues. Germline V CDR1 and CDR2: SGHTS, YDEGEE. Trimming cost V 2 bases and J 7 bases; bases outside gene matches: 2. The CDR3 nucleotides read TGTGCCAGCAGCTTCCGACAGGGTGAAAAACTGTTTTTT. As protein: CASSFRQGEKLFF.

The V gene is TRBV2, the J gene TRBJ2-7, with 7 bases fitting TRBD1. The CDR3 sequence is 15 residues long. V was pared by 1 base and J by 3 bases, with 6 bases of the junction left unmatched. Per the germline V gene, CDR1 is SNHLY and CDR2 is FYNNEI. The CDR3 sequence: CASSEEPTGVYEQYF. The DNA for the CDR3 is TGTGCCAGCAGTGAAGAACCCACAGGGGTCTACGAGCAGTACTTC.

V and J are TRBV27 and TRBJ2-3; 8 nucleotides match TRBD2. V dropped 1 base and J dropped 4; count of bases not matched to a gene: 7. Per germline, CDR1 MNHEY and CDR2 SMNVEV (reference sequence). The CDR3 is 16 amino acids. CDR3 bases: TGTGCCAGCAGTTTATTCAGCGGGAGCGGGGCAGATACGCAGTATTTT. It yields the protein CASSLFSGSGADTQYF.

This chain connects TRBV19 to TRBJ2-7; 10 bases line up with TRBD1. The V segment lost 5 bases and the J segment 4 bases; nucleotides outside the gene matches: 5. This CDR3 has 14 residues. Germline V gene lookup returns CDR1 LNHDA and CDR2 SQIVND (reference sequence). CDR3 nucleotides: TGTGCCAGTAGTGGGGGACAGGGGACGTACGAGCAGTACTTC. Amino acid sequence: CASSGGQGTYEQYF.

The V and J genes are TRBV7-4 and TRBJ1-1; perhaps TRBD1 as D (6 bases). Germline V CDR1 and CDR2: SGHVT, SQSDAQ. This CDR3 contains 16 residues. Between the trimmed V and J ends, which lost 5 bases and 4 bases, there was a span of 20 bases. The CDR3 bases are TGTGCCAGCAGCCCGCCGACCAAAGACAGGCTCACTGAAGCTTTCTTT. The encoded protein is CASSPPTKDRLTEAFF.

The chain has TRBV7-9 and TRBJ1-1, with no clear D. Trimming removed 5 bases from V and 10 bases from J, with 14 bases in between. From germline, CDR1 is SEHNR and CDR2 FQNEAQ (reference sequence). The CDR3 is made up of 12 amino acids. CDR3 sequence: CASSAPEGGAFF. In nucleotides, the CDR3 is TGTGCCAGCAGCGCACCGGAGGGAGGAGCTTTCTTT.

The chain recombines TRBV11-2 with TRBJ2-2, with D hard to call. The ends were cut back, 3 bases at V and 8 bases at J, with 16 bases in the middle. Germline V lookup: CDR1 SGHAT, CDR2 FQNNGV. There are 15 residues in the CDR3. DNA of the CDR3: TGTGCCAGCAGCTTTACTTGGGTGGCGAAGGGGGAGCTGTTTTTT. Protein product: CASSFTWVAKGELFF.

The rearrangement uses TRBV18 and TRBJ2-5; D is tentatively TRBD1 or TRBD2 (6 bases each). The CDR3 is 14 amino acids. CDR1 is KGHSH and CDR2 is LQKENI in the germline V gene. Deletions cut 3 bases from V and 1 base from J, with 9 bases between. The CDR3 reads CASSPPGAQETQYF. DNA of the CDR3: TGTGCCAGCTCACCCCCGGGGGCCCAAGAGACCCAGTACTTC.

V gene TRBV5-1 combines with J gene TRBJ2-3; D might be TRBD2 (5 bases). The CDR3 runs 15 residues. Germline CDR1 SGHRS, CDR2 YFSETQ. V was pared by 0 bases and J by 4 bases, with 12 bases between. CDR3 nucleotides: TGCGCCAGCAGCTTGGTAGGGAGAGGCCCAGATACGCAGTATTTT. Encoded protein: CASSLVGRGPDTQYF. Combining the CDR3 with reference TRBV5-1 and TRBJ2-3 gives the whole variable domain KAGVTQTPRYLIKTRGQQVTLSCSPISGHRSVSWYQQTPGQGLQFLFEYFSETQRNKGNFPGRFSGRQFSNSRSEMNVSTLELGDSALYLCASSLVGRGPDTQYFGPGTRLTVL.

J is TRBJ2-1 and V is TRBV24-1, with 10 bases aligning to TRBD2. The CDR3 is 15 amino acids. V lost 5 bases and J lost 4; bases outside the gene matches: 4. Germline CDR1 reads KGHDR; CDR2 reads SFDVKD. The CDR3 reads CATSGLAGVYNEQFF. CDR3 DNA: TGTGCCACCAGTGGGCTAGCGGGGGTATACAATGAGCAGTTCTTC.

This chain uses TRBV12-5 with TRBJ1-2; 8 bases align to TRBD1. Germline V gene lookup returns CDR1 LGHNT and CDR2 FRNRAP. The CDR3 runs 15 residues. The junction had 11 bases not matched to a gene; V was cut back by 6 bases and J by 5 bases. CDR3 in DNA: TGTGCTAGTGGCTTTGACAGGGGCGAACGATATGGCTACACCTTC. Protein sequence: CASGFDRGERYGYTF.

The chain joins TRBV11-3 to TRBJ2-1; D ambiguous. V lost 5 bases to trimming and J lost 8 bases, with 13 bases between them. Germline V gene lookup returns CDR1 SGHNT and CDR2 YENEEA. CDR3 length equals 13 residues. Here the CDR3 reads CASSRTRVHEQFF. The CDR3 DNA reads as TGTGCCAGCAGCCGAACCCGGGTCCATGAGCAGTTCTTC.

This clone showed up just a few times. The rearrangement uses TRBV3-1 (or the pseudogene TRBV3-2) and TRBJ2-3, with D hard to call. Germline assignment: CDR1 LGHDT and CDR2 YNNKEL (reference sequence). Trimming shortened V by 0 bases and J by 5 bases, and 12 bases separated the two germline ends. The CDR3 spans 15 residues. CDR3 amino acids: CASSQDTSTIDTQYF. CDR3 nucleotide sequence: TGTGCCAGCAGCCAAGATACAAGTACAATAGATACGCAGTATTTT.

J is TRBJ1-1 and V is TRBV19, with D tentatively TRBD1 (6 bases). The V end was cut by 6 bases, the J end by 0 bases, with 32 bases between. CDR3 length: 21 amino acids. Per germline, CDR1 LNHDA and CDR2 SQIVND (reference sequence). The CDR3 DNA reads as TGTGCCAGTAGAGATATCTGGTATAGTACGGGGGCCCGAGGCTTGAACACTGAAGCTTTCTTT. As protein: CASRDIWYSTGARGLNTEAFF.

The genes are TRBV27 and TRBJ1-1; D gene ambiguous. Trimming cost V 6 bases and J 1 base, with 12 bases left between them. The CDR3 length is 14 residues. Germline CDR1 reads MNHEY; CDR2 reads SMNVEV (reference sequence). The CDR3 region is CASRRGNGNTEAFF. CDR3 nucleotides: TGTGCCAGCAGACGAGGGAACGGGAACACTGAAGCTTTCTTT.

This chain joins TRBV7-8 and TRBJ1-5, with D perhaps matching TRBD1 (6 bases). CDR3 length: 14 amino acids. The V end was cut by 5 bases, the J end by 6 bases, with 14 bases between. Germline-derived CDR1 and CDR2 are SGHVS and FQNEAQ. The CDR3 nucleotides are TGTGCCAGCAGCAACGGCAGGGGAGGTCAGCCCCAGCATTTT. Amino acid sequence: CASSNGRGGQPQHF.

This chain links TRBV12-5 with TRBJ2-1, with D perhaps matching TRBD1 (5 bases). Germline lookup yields CDR1 LGHNT and CDR2 FRNRAP. V dropped 3 bases and J dropped 3 bases, with 12 bases sitting between them. CDR3 length: 15 amino acids. The CDR3 protein is CASGFPQGRYNEQFF. CDR3 sequence (DNA): TGTGCTAGTGGTTTCCCCCAGGGCCGCTACAATGAGCAGTTCTTC.

This chain connects TRBV1 to TRBJ1-1. TRBV1 is given as a pseudogene. The CDR3 totals 12 residues. The CDR3 sequence is CTSSILDTEAFF. DNA for the CDR3: TGCACCAGCAGCATTCTGGACACTGAAGCTTTCTTT.

The chain is built from TRBV19 and TRBJ2-1; 8 bases map to TRBD2. This CDR3 has 14 amino acids. Germline V gene data show CDR1 as LNHDA and CDR2 as SQIVND (reference sequence). Trimming at V came to 3 bases and at J to 5 bases, leaving 3 bases not matched to a gene. The CDR3 nucleotides are TGTGCCAGTAGTATCAGCGGGGGTGACAATGAGCAGTTCTTC. Translating it yields CASSISGGDNEQFF.